This note documents a single T cell receptor (beta chain) sequence. After removal of 9 bases from V and 2 bases from J, the junction contained 8 bases not matched to a gene. The germline CDR1 and CDR2 sequences are SGHRS and YFSETQ. This CDR3 has 14 amino acids. The sample originates from a study of OX40 agonist ivuxolimab in advanced cancers. The method was immunoSEQ multiplex PCR; TCRdb's version includes in-frame clones alone and lacks a portion of them. Among about 56,000 clones listed, 65% to 90% were seen once. The receptor comes from an adult with an advanced solid tumor such as melanoma, head and neck, liver or kidney cancer. Source: CD4+ or CD8+ T cells sorted from blood, taken in a trial of the OX40 agonist ivuxolimab. The V gene is TRBV5-1, the J gene TRBJ2-3, with 8 bases fitting TRBD1. For the CDR3, the DNA is TGCGCCACCAAGACAGGGGAAGTCACAGATACGCAGTATTTT. It specifies CATKTGEVTDTQYF.